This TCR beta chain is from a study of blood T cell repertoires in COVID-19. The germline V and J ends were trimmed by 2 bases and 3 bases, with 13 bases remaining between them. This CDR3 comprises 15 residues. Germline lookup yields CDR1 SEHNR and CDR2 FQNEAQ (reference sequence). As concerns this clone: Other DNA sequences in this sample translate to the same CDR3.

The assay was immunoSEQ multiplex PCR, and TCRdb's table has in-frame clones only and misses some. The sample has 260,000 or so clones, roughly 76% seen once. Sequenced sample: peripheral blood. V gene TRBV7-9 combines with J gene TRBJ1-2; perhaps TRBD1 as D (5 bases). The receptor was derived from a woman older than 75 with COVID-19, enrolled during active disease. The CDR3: CASSLLRDRDYGYTF. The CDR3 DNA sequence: TGTGCCAGCAGCTTACTCAGGGATCGAGACTATGGCTACACCTTC.